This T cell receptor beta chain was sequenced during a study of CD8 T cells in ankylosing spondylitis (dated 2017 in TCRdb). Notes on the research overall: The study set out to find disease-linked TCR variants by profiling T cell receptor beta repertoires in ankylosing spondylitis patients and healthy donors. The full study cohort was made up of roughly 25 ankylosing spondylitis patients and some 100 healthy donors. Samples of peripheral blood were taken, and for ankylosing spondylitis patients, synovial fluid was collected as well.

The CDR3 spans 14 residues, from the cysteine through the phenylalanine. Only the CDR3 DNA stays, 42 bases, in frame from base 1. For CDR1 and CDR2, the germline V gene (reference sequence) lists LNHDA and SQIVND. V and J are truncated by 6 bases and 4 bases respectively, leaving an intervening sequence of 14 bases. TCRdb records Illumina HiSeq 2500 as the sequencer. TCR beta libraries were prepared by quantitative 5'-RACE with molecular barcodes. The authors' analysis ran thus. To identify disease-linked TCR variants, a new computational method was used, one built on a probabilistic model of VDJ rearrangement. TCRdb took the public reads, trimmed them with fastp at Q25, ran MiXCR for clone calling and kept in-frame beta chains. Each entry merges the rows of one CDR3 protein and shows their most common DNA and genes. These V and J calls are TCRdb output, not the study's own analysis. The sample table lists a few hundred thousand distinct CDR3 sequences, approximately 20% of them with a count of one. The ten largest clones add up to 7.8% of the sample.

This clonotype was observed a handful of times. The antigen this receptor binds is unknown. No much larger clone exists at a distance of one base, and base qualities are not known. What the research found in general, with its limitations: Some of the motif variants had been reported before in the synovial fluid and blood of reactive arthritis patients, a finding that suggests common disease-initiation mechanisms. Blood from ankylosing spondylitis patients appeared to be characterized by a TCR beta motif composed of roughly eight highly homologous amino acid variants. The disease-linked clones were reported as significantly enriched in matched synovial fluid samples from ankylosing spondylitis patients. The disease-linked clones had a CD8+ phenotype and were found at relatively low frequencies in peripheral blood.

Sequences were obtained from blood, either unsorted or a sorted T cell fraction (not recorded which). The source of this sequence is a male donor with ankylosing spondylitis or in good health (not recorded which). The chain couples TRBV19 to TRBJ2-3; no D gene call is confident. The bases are TGTGCCAGTAGCCTTGAGCCCGGTGCAGATACGCAGTATTTT. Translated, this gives CASSLEPGADTQYF.